The 32 T cell receptor beta chains below all came from one sample that was sequenced in a study of identical twins. In TCRdb, the 5' RACE reads were re-called with MiXCR into one record per CDR3 protein. The data contain 700,000 or so distinct CDR3 sequences, less than 10% of them singletons. This same sample was also part of a study on yellow fever vaccine responses in identical twins.

Sequenced material: PBMCs. These receptors all stem from a woman aged 18-35 years in good health.

V usage is TRBV11-2 and J usage is TRBJ2-3; possibly TRBD2 for D (6 bases). V dropped 2 bases and J dropped 0 bases, with 18 bases sitting between them. This CDR3 is 18 amino acids long. In germline, CDR1 is SGHAT, CDR2 FQNNGV. The CDR3 coding sequence is TGTGCCAGCAGCTTATCTAGCGCCTCCTTCATTAGCACAGATACGCAGTATTTT. Encoded protein: CASSLSSASFISTDTQYF.

With regard to this clonotype: The junction departs from the called germline gene at one end, perhaps through a read error. The gene calls are TRBV3-1 and TRBJ2-1; D is perhaps TRBD1 or TRBD2 (5 bases each). Germline CDR1 LGHDT, CDR2 YNNKEL (reference sequence). This CDR3 region has 14 residues. This CDR3 is CASSLGRLGDERFF. The DNA for the CDR3 is TGTGCCAGCAGCCTGGGGCGTCTCGGGGATGAGCGGTTCTTC.

The rearrangement joins TRBV7-2 to TRBJ2-7; D assignment may be TRBD1 or TRBD2 (5 bases each). The CDR3 consists of 15 residues. Germline V gene sequence: CDR1 SGHTA, CDR2 FQGNSA. Between the trimmed V and J ends, which lost 5 bases and 0 bases, there was a span of 14 bases. The CDR3 coding sequence is TGTGCCAGCAGCCCCACGGGGCCAAGCTCCTACGAGCAGTACTTC. This encodes CASSPTGPSSYEQYF.

V and J are TRBV10-3 and TRBJ2-7; 7 bases agree with TRBD2. The CDR3 is 14 residues long. V lost 5 bases and J lost 2; bases outside the gene matches: 6. Germline assignment: CDR1 ENHRY and CDR2 SYGVKD. The CDR3 loop is CAISLSGATYEQYF. In DNA form, the CDR3 reads TGTGCCATCAGTTTGAGCGGGGCCACCTACGAGCAGTACTTC.

This clonotype was seen at least ten times. J is TRBJ2-2 and V is TRBV3-1; the D is unclear. Germline assignment: CDR1 LGHDT and CDR2 YNNKEL (reference sequence). This CDR3 region has 15 residues. The ends were cut back, 1 base at V and 2 bases at J, with 8 bases in the middle. CDR3 in amino acids: CASSQGWANTGELFF. The CDR3 region has the DNA TGTGCCAGCAGCCAAGGCTGGGCAAACACCGGGGAGCTGTTTTTT.

This clonotype was detected ten times or more. The chain recombines TRBV4-2 with TRBJ1-1, with D possibly being TRBD1 (5 bases). This CDR3 is 13 amino acids long. Deletions cut 0 bases from V and 8 bases from J, with 10 bases between. Per germline, CDR1 LGHNA and CDR2 YNFKEQ. CDR3 DNA sequence: TGTGCCAGCAGCCAAGAGCCGCGACAGGAAGCTTTCTTT. As protein: CASSQEPRQEAFF.

The V gene is TRBV4-2, the J gene TRBJ2-7; 12 bases are shared with TRBD1. V was pared by 1 base and J by 5 bases, with 6 bases of the junction left unmatched. CDR1 is LGHNA and CDR2 is YNFKEQ in the germline V gene. There are 16 residues in the CDR3. In DNA, the CDR3 is TGTGCCAGCAGCCAAGGTACGGGACAGGGGGCCAACGAGCAGTACTTC. Amino acids: CASSQGTGQGANEQYF.

The chain joins TRBV7-9 to TRBJ2-3; 9 bases agree with TRBD1. The CDR3 contains 17 residues. In germline, CDR1 is SEHNR, CDR2 FQNEAQ (reference sequence). J was trimmed by 2 bases and V by 3 bases; bases with no gene match: 9. The CDR3 loop is CASSFLTGGDNTDTQYF. The DNA for the CDR3 is TGTGCCAGCAGCTTTCTTACAGGGGGCGATAACACAGATACGCAGTATTTT.

This clonotype was seen ten or more times. This chain links TRBV4-3 with TRBJ2-3, with a tentative D call TRBD2 (5 bases). There are 13 residues in the CDR3. V lost 3 bases, J lost 9 bases, and 13 bases lay in between. CDR1 and CDR2 from the germline V gene are LGHNA and YSLEER. The CDR3 DNA follows: TGCGCCAGCAGCCAGGGTCTAGCTCCGACGCAGTATTTT. Its protein product is CASSQGLAPTQYF.

This chain uses TRBV6-2 or TRBV6-3 with TRBJ2-1; TRBD1 matches at 9 bases. CDR3 length: 12 amino acids. V shed 6 bases, J shed 9 bases, and the junction held 3 bases outside the gene matches. In germline, CDR1 is MNHEY, CDR2 SVGEGT. CDR3 bases: TGTGCCAGCAGCCGGACAGGGGTTGAGCAGTTCTTC. Translated: CASSRTGVEQFF.

Ten or more counts support this clonotype. The genes are TRBV12-3 or TRBV12-4 and TRBJ2-1, with 10 positions matching TRBD1. The CDR3 is 14 residues long. The J segment lost 12 bases and the V segment lost 6 bases, leaving 11 bases of the junction unmatched. The CDR3 loop is CASSAGTGVKRQFF. The CDR3 bases are TGTGCCAGCAGCGCCGGGACAGGGGTAAAGAGGCAGTTCTTC.

In this sample, this clonotype turned up a few times. V gene TRBV10-2 combines with J gene TRBJ1-5, with D unclear. This CDR3 contains 15 residues. Germline values: CDR1 WSHSY, CDR2 SAAADI. V lost 4 bases, J lost 1 base, and 11 bases lay in between. CDR3 sequence: CASSVGSGSNQPQHF. In nucleotides, the CDR3 is TGCGCCAGCAGTGTGGGGTCGGGAAGCAATCAGCCCCAGCATTTT.

Many counts were recorded for this clonotype. This chain links TRBV4-2 with TRBJ1-6, with 8 positions matching TRBD1. The germline V gene has CDR1 LGHNA and CDR2 YNFKEQ. Losses at the gene ends were 0 bases for V and 7 bases for J; bases not matched to a gene: 5. There are 16 residues in the CDR3. The CDR3 nucleotides read TGTGCCAGCAGCCAAGAATCGCGACAGGGGAATTCACCCCTCCACTTT. It codes for CASSQESRQGNSPLHF.

In its sample, this clonotype was seen a few times. V usage is TRBV29-1 and J usage is TRBJ2-1; the D gene is possibly TRBD1 (6 bases). The germline CDR1 and CDR2 sequences are SQVTM and ANQGSEA. V gave up 5 bases and J gave up 12 bases, with 20 bases separating them. This CDR3 comprises 13 residues. CDR3 sequence: CSVPQEGGWGQFF. The CDR3 DNA is TGCAGCGTTCCACAGGAAGGGGGATGGGGGCAGTTCTTC.

V usage is TRBV6-1 and J usage is TRBJ1-1, with a weak D call TRBD1 (5 bases). V was cut by 0 bases and J by 7 bases, with 9 bases left in between. Germline-derived CDR1 and CDR2 are MNHNS and SASEGT. The CDR3 covers 13 residues. For the CDR3, the DNA is TGTGCCAGCAGTGAAGCAACAGGCCGTGAAGCTTTCTTT. Translating it yields CASSEATGREAFF.

This clonotype was found many times. The V and J genes are TRBV12-3 or TRBV12-4 and TRBJ1-1; D is unclear. The CDR3 contains 12 residues. Deletions cut 6 bases from V and 8 bases from J, with 13 bases between. CDR3 loop: CASSPDAAEAFF. CDR3 sequence (DNA): TGTGCCAGCAGCCCCGACGCGGCAGAAGCTTTCTTT.

This clonotype was observed a handful of times. The chain is built from TRBV5-1 and TRBJ2-3; weak D call: TRBD2 (6 bases). The germline gives CDR1 SGHRS, CDR2 YFSETQ. V lost 5 bases to trimming and J lost 0 bases, with 10 bases between them. The CDR3 totals 14 residues. The CDR3 loop is CASRGTRSTDTQYF. In nucleotides, the CDR3 is TGCGCCAGCAGGGGGACTCGCAGCACAGATACGCAGTATTTT.

This clonotype was recorded at least ten times. The gene calls are TRBV12-3 or TRBV12-4 and TRBJ1-1; the D gene is possibly TRBD1 (6 bases). The CDR3 is 20 residues long. The V end was cut by 3 bases, the J end by 4 bases, with 30 bases between. The CDR3 DNA sequence: TGTGCCAGCAGTTTCCCGTCCTGGAACAGGGTCTTGAGGCAGCCCACTGAAGCTTTCTTT. Protein product: CASSFPSWNRVLRQPTEAFF.

This clonotype came up a few times. The chain is built from TRBV12-3 or TRBV12-4 and TRBJ1-5, with D tentatively TRBD1 (5 bases). V was cut by 5 bases and J by 7 bases, with 15 bases left in between. The CDR3 is 14 residues long. Here the CDR3 reads CASSQQGPGQPQHF. CDR3 DNA sequence: TGTGCCAGCAGTCAGCAGGGCCCGGGGCAGCCCCAGCATTTT.

V gene TRBV11-2 combines with J gene TRBJ2-5; TRBD2 aligns across 7 bases. The CDR3 extends over 17 amino acids. The J segment lost 2 bases and the V segment lost 0 bases, leaving 9 bases of the junction unmatched. Looked up from germline, CDR1 is SGHAT and CDR2 is FQNNGV. The CDR3 DNA reads as TGTGCCAGCAGCTTAGATCTTGCGGGAGCTCATCAAGAGACCCAGTACTTC. Encoded protein: CASSLDLAGAHQETQYF.

This clonotype was seen more than once but under ten times. V and J are TRBV5-1 and TRBJ1-2, with a weak D call TRBD1 (5 bases). The CDR3 is 13 amino acids. Trimming removed 4 bases at V and 1 base at J, with 8 bases between. Germline CDR1 is SGHRS and CDR2 is YFSETQ. This CDR3 is CASSETVNYGYTF. CDR3 nucleotide sequence: TGCGCCAGCAGCGAGACAGTTAACTATGGCTACACCTTC.

This clonotype was seen at least ten times. This chain connects TRBV10-3 to TRBJ2-1, with 14 nucleotides matching TRBD2. CDR1 is ENHRY, CDR2 SYGVKD, per germline. This CDR3 is 15 amino acids long. The ends lost 5 bases at V and 7 bases at J; junction bases unmatched: 4. CDR3 protein: CAISPGLAGENEQFF. DNA for the CDR3: TGTGCCATCAGTCCGGGACTAGCGGGAGAAAATGAGCAGTTCTTC.

The CDR3 DNA is TGTGCCAGCAGTTCTTTCCTAGCGGGGGGGGCCGGGGAGCTGTTTTTT. It yields the protein CASSSFLAGGAGELFF. The chain joins TRBV12-3 or TRBV12-4 to TRBJ2-2; 12 bases fit TRBD2. After removal of 4 bases from V and 6 bases from J, the junction contained 6 bases not matched to a gene. This CDR3 has 16 amino acids.

The chain has TRBV11-2 and TRBJ1-5; D remains unclear. The CDR3 extends over 14 amino acids. Between the trimmed V and J ends, which lost 4 bases and 4 bases, there was a span of 11 bases. CDR1 and CDR2 (germline): SGHAT, FQNNGV. CDR3 loop: CASSSGYQNQPQHF. In DNA form, the CDR3 reads TGTGCCAGCAGCTCGGGTTACCAAAATCAGCCCCAGCATTTT. The entire variable domain, with the rest obtained from reference TRBV11-2 and TRBJ1-5, is as follows: EAGVAQSPRYKIIEKRQSVAFWCNPISGHATLYWYQQILGQGPKLLIQFQNNGVVDDSQLPKDRFSAERLKGVDSTLKIQPAKLEDSAVYLCASSSGYQNQPQHFGDGTRLSIL.

The CDR3 protein is CASSVGLAGDSVQYF. CDR3 coding DNA: TGCGCCAGCAGCGTGGGACTAGCGGGAGATTCCGTGCAGTACTTC. The chain recombines TRBV5-1 with TRBJ2-7, with 14 bases identical to TRBD2. The CDR3 totals 15 residues. After removal of 4 bases from V and 9 bases from J, the junction contained 9 bases not matched to a gene. Germline V gene sequence: CDR1 SGHRS, CDR2 YFSETQ.

This clonotype was picked up a small number of times. The genes are TRBV27 and TRBJ1-1; D gene ambiguous. Germline loops: CDR1 MNHEY, CDR2 SMNVEV (reference sequence). V was clipped by 6 bases and J by 0 bases, with 11 bases between them. The CDR3 sequence is 14 residues long. CDR3 sequence (DNA): TGTGCCAGCAGGCCTGATAATATGAACACTGAAGCTTTCTTT. Translation gives CASRPDNMNTEAFF.

There are many counts of this clonotype. V is TRBV25-1 and J is TRBJ2-2, with D perhaps TRBD1 or TRBD2 (6 bases each). The CDR3 runs 14 residues. Trimming shortened V by 5 bases and J by 2 bases, and 9 bases separated the two germline ends. CDR1 and CDR2 (germline): MGHDK, SYGVNS. CDR3 loop: CASSRGVNTGELFF. The CDR3 bases are TGTGCCAGCAGTAGGGGGGTTAACACCGGGGAGCTGTTTTTT. The variable domain in full, completed from reference TRBV25-1 and TRBJ2-2, reads EADIYQTPRYLVIGTGKKITLECSQTMGHDKMYWYQQDPGMELHLIHYSYGVNSTEKGDLSSESTVSRIRTEHFPLTLESARPSHTSQYLCASSRGVNTGELFFGEGSRLTVL.

This clonotype was seen a handful of times. The chain has TRBV6-5 and TRBJ2-7, with TRBD1 matching 7 bases. This CDR3 comprises 17 residues. Trimming removed 2 bases from V and 0 bases from J; junction bases left unmatched: 10. Per germline, CDR1 MNHEY and CDR2 SVGAGI. The CDR3 loop is CASSYALGTDLSYEQYF. CDR3 nucleotides: TGTGCCAGCAGTTACGCACTGGGGACAGACCTCTCCTACGAGCAGTACTTC.

This clonotype was observed at least ten times. CDR3 protein: CATSRGRASNQPQHF. The CDR3, as DNA: TGTGCCACCAGCAGAGGACGGGCGAGCAATCAGCCCCAGCATTTT. J is TRBJ1-5 and V is TRBV15; no definite D call. The CDR3 has 15 residues. Between the trimmed V and J ends, which lost 1 base and 1 base, there was a span of 8 bases. Germline loops: CDR1 LNHNV, CDR2 YYDKDF (reference sequence).

This clonotype was seen a handful of times. This chain joins TRBV10-3 and TRBJ2-5; 10 positions agree with TRBD2. CDR3 length: 14 residues. Looked up from germline, CDR1 is ENHRY and CDR2 is SYGVKD. The junction had 4 bases not matched to a gene; V was cut back by 4 bases and J by 5 bases. CDR3 protein: CAISGTSGPETQYF. As DNA, the CDR3 is TGTGCCATCAGTGGGACTAGCGGACCGGAGACCCAGTACTTC.

This clonotype was found a few times. The V and J genes are TRBV9 and TRBJ2-3; 14 bases line up with TRBD2. The CDR3 is made up of 17 amino acids. The germline V gene has CDR1 SGDLS and CDR2 YYNGEE. Unmatched junction bases numbered 6, after V lost 4 bases and J lost 2 bases. In DNA, the CDR3 is TGTGCCAGCAGCAGAGGGACTAGCGGGGGATTCACAGATACGCAGTATTTT. This encodes CASSRGTSGGFTDTQYF.

This clonotype was counted many times. This chain joins TRBV7-9 and TRBJ2-3, with 7 bases matching TRBD1. With 4 bases clipped from V and 2 bases from J, the junction kept 3 bases outside the gene matches. The CDR3 has 14 residues. Germline V CDR1 and CDR2: SEHNR, FQNEAQ (reference sequence). Written as DNA, the CDR3 is TGTGCCAGCAGCTCGGGACAGATCACAGATACGCAGTATTTT. This encodes CASSSGQITDTQYF. Combining the CDR3 with reference TRBV7-9 and TRBJ2-3 gives the whole variable domain DTGVSQNPRHKITKRGQNVTFRCDPISEHNRLYWYRQTLGQGPEFLTYFQNEAQLEKSRLLSDRFSAERPKGSFSTLEIQRTEQGDSAMYLCASSSGQITDTQYFGPGTRLTVL.